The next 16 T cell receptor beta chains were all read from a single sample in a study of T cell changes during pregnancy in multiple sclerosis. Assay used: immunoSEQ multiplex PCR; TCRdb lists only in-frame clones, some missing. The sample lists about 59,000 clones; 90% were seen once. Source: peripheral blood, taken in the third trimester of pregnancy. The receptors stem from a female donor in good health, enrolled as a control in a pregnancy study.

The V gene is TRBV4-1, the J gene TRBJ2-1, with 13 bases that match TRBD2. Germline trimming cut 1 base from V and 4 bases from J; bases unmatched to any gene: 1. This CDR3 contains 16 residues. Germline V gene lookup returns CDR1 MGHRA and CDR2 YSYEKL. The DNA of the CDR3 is TGCGCCAGCAGCCAAGTGACTAGCGGGAGGTACAATGAGCAGTTCTTC. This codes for CASSQVTSGRYNEQFF.

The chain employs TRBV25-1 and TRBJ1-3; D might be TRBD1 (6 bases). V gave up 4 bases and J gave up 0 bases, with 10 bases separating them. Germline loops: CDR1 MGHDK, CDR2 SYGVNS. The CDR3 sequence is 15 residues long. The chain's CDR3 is CASSAGDYSGNTIYF. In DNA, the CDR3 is TGTGCCAGCAGTGCAGGGGACTACTCTGGAAACACCATATATTTT.

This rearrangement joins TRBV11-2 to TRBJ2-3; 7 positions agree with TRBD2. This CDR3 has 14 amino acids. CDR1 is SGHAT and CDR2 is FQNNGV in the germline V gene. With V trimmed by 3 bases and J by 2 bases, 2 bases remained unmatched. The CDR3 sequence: CASSFLAATDTQYF. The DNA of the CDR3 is TGTGCCAGCAGCTTTCTAGCGGCCACAGATACGCAGTATTTT.

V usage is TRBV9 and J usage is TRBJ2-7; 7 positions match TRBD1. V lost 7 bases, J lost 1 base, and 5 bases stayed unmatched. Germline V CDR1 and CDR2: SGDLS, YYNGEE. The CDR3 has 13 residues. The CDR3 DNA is TGTGCCAGCGGTAAGGGACAGTCCTACGAGCAGTACTTC. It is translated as CASGKGQSYEQYF.

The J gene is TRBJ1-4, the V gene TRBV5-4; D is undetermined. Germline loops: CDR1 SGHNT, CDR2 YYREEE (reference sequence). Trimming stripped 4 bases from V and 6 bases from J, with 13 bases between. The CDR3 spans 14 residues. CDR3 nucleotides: TGTGCCAGCAGCCTGACAATCGGTGATGAAAAACTGTTTTTT. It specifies CASSLTIGDEKLFF.

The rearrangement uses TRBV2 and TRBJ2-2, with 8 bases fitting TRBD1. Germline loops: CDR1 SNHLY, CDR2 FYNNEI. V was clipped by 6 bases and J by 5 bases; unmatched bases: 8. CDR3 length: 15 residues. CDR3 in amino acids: CASSPDRGGTGELFF. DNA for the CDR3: TGTGCCAGCAGCCCCGACAGGGGTGGAACCGGGGAGCTGTTTTTT. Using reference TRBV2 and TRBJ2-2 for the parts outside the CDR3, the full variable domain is EPEVTQTPSHQVTQMGQEVILRCVPISNHLYFYWYRQILGQKVEFLVSFYNNEISEKSEIFDDQFSVERPDGSNFTLKIRSTKLEDSAMYFCASSPDRGGTGELFFGEGSRLTVL.

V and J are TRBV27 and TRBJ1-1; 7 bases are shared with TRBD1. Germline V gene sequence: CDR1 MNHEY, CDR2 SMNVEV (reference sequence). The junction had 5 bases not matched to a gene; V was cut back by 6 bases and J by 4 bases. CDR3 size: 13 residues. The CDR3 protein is CASSHRGPTEAFF. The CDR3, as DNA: TGTGCCAGCAGCCACAGGGGCCCCACTGAAGCTTTCTTT.

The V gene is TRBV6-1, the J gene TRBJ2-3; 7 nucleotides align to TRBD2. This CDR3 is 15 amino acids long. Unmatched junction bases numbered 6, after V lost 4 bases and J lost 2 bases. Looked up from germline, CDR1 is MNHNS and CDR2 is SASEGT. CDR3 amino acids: CASSGLARFTDTQYF. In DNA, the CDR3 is TGTGCCAGCAGTGGACTAGCCCGGTTCACAGATACGCAGTATTTT.

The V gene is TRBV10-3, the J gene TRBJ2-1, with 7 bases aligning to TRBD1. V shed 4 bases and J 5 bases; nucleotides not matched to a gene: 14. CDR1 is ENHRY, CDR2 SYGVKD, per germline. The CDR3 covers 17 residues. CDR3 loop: CAISGGRDSDENNEQFF. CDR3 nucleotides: TGTGCCATCAGTGGGGGCCGGGACAGCGACGAAAACAATGAGCAGTTCTTC.

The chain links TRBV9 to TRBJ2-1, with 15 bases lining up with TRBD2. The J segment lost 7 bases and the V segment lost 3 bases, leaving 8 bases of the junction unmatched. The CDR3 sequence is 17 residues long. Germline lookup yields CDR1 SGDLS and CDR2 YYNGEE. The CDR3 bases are TGTGCCAGCAGCGCCTGGACTAGCGGGAGGGCCGCGAATGAGCAGTTCTTC. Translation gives CASSAWTSGRAANEQFF.

CDR3 DNA: TGTGCCATCAGTGAGCGTTCTAGCGGGGACACAGATACGCAGTATTTT. Protein sequence: CAISERSSGDTDTQYF. J is TRBJ2-3 and V is TRBV10-3; 9 positions agree with TRBD2. Germline trimming cut 2 bases from V and 2 bases from J; bases unmatched to any gene: 5. Germline V gene lookup returns CDR1 ENHRY and CDR2 SYGVKD. This CDR3 contains 16 residues.

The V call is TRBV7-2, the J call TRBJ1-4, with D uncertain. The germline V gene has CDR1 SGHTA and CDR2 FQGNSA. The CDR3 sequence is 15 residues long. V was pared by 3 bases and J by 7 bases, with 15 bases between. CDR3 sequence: CASSFVPESREKLFF. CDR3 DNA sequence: TGTGCCAGCAGCTTTGTCCCGGAGAGTCGTGAAAAACTGTTTTTT.

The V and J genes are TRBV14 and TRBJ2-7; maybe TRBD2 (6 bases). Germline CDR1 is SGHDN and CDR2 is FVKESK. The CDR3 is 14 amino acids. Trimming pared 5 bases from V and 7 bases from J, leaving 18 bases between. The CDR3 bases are TGTGCCAGCAGCTTAACCCCGGGACTCGGGGAGCAGTACTTC. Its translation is CASSLTPGLGEQYF.

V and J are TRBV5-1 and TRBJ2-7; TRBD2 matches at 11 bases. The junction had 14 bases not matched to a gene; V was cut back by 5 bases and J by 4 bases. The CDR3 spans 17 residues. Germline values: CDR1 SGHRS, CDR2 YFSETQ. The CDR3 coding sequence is TGCGCCAGCAGTTTATCCCTAGCGGGAGGCTCCTCTTACGAGCAGTACTTC. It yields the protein CASSLSLAGGSSYEQYF.

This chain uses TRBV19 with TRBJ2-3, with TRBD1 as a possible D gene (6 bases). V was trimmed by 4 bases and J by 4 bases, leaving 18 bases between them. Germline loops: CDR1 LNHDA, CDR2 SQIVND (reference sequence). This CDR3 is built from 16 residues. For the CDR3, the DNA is TGTGCCAGTAGTAGGCCGGAAACAGGGAATGCAGATACGCAGTATTTT. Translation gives CASSRPETGNADTQYF.

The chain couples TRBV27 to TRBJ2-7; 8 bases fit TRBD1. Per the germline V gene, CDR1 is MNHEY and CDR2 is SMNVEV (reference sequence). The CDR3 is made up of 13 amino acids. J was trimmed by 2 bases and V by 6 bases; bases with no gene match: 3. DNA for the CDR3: TGTGCCAGCAGGTCAGGGGGCCCCTACGAGCAGTACTTC. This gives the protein CASRSGGPYEQYF.